This passage covers 23 T cell receptor beta chains from one sample sequenced in a study of response to subunit inactivated influenza vaccine. A single record per CDR3 protein comes from TCRdb applying MiXCR to the RT-PCR reads. The sample lists about 240,000 distinct CDR3 sequences; more than 10% were seen once. Sequenced material: non-naive T cells sorted from PBMCs, taken around 14 days before vaccination. These receptors were obtained from a man aged 45-65 years who received an inactivated influenza vaccine.

Concerning this clonotype itself: A much larger clone lies one base from this, so it may be a read error. The chain's CDR3 is CASSMKGGGQSDTQYF. In DNA, the CDR3 is TGTGCCAGCAGTATGAAAGGAGGCGGTCAGTCGGATACGCAGTATTTT. This chain uses TRBV25-1 with TRBJ2-3; maybe TRBD2 (5 bases). Germline V gene sequence: CDR1 MGHDK, CDR2 SYGVNS. The length of the CDR3 is 16 residues. Trimming shortened V by 5 bases and J by 6 bases, and 21 bases separated the two germline ends.

This clonotype was counted between two and nine times. The V and J genes are TRBV9 and TRBJ1-1; the D gene is possibly TRBD1 (5 bases). Germline V gene data show CDR1 as SGDLS and CDR2 as YYNGEE. The CDR3 spans 15 residues. V shed 4 bases and J shed 1 base, with 14 bases lying between them. The CDR3 bases are TGTGCCAGCAGCCCCCGTTCGGGGACGAACACTGAAGCTTTCTTT. It translates to CASSPRSGTNTEAFF.

The table lists this clonotype with many counts. The chain uses TRBV25-1 and TRBJ2-3; maybe TRBD2 (6 bases). The germline CDR1 and CDR2 sequences are MGHDK and SYGVNS. The CDR3 extends over 14 amino acids. Trimming stripped 3 bases from V and 12 bases from J, with 19 bases between. CDR3 sequence reads: CASSEVGGGRIQYF. Here the CDR3 DNA reads TGTGCCAGCAGTGAGGTGGGGGGTGGACGTATTCAGTATTTT.

The chain employs TRBV6-5 and TRBJ2-5; D perhaps matches TRBD2 (6 bases). CDR1 is MNHEY, CDR2 SVGAGI, per germline. The length of the CDR3 is 16 residues. Trimming left V 2 bases short and J 1 base short, with 14 bases between. In nucleotides, the CDR3 is TGTGCCAGCAGTTACAGGGAGGAAATAGTCCAAGAGACCCAGTACTTC. Protein: CASSYREEIVQETQYF.

In this sample, this clonotype turned up a few times. This chain links TRBV7-8 with TRBJ2-1, with 9 positions matching TRBD2. CDR3 length: 16 residues. Germline V gene lookup returns CDR1 SGHVS and CDR2 FQNEAQ. Trimming cost V 4 bases and J 4 bases; bases outside gene matches: 8. As DNA, the CDR3 is TGTGCCAGCAGCTCAAGCGGGACTAGCCGTTACAATGAGCAGTTCTTC. Protein sequence: CASSSSGTSRYNEQFF. Drawing the rest from reference TRBV7-8 and TRBJ2-1, the complete variable domain is GAGVSQSPRYKVAKRGQDVALRCDPISGHVSLFWYQQALGQGPEFLTYFQNEAQLDKSGLPSDRFFAERPEGSVSTLKIQRTQQEDSAVYLCASSSSGTSRYNEQFFGPGTRLTVL.

V is TRBV7-2 and J is TRBJ1-6; no definite D call. V was shortened by 1 base and J by 6 bases, with 10 bases between the two germline ends. From germline, CDR1 is SGHTA and CDR2 FQGNSA. The CDR3 consists of 15 residues. The CDR3 region is CASSLELTLNSPLHF. The CDR3 nucleotides are TGTGCCAGCAGCTTAGAACTGACACTTAATTCACCCCTCCACTTT. Using reference TRBV7-2 and TRBJ1-6 for the parts outside the CDR3, the full variable domain is GAGVSQSPSNKVTEKGKDVELRCDPISGHTALYWYRQSLGQGLEFLIYFQGNSAPDKSGLPSDRFSAERTGGSVSTLTIQRTQQEDSAVYLCASSLELTLNSPLHFGNGTRLTVT.

V is TRBV5-6 and J is TRBJ1-5; TRBD1 matches at 9 bases. Germline V CDR1 and CDR2: SGHDT, YYEEEE. V was pared by 4 bases and J by 2 bases, with 13 bases of the junction left unmatched. The CDR3 spans 18 residues. CDR3 sequence reads: CASSTTGQGGWGNQPQHF. The CDR3 DNA follows: TGTGCCAGCAGCACAACGGGACAGGGCGGTTGGGGCAATCAGCCCCAGCATTTT. The entire variable domain, with the rest obtained from reference TRBV5-6 and TRBJ1-5, is as follows: DAGVTQSPTHLIKTRGQQVTLRCSPKSGHDTVSWYQQALGQGPQFIFQYYEEEERQRGNFPDRFSGHQFPNYSSELNVNALLLGDSALYLCASSTTGQGGWGNQPQHFGDGTRLSIL.

The CDR3 loop is CASRTGQGDYGYTF. CDR3 bases: TGCGCCAGCAGGACGGGACAGGGGGACTATGGCTACACCTTC. V is TRBV10-2 and J is TRBJ1-2; 11 bases line up with TRBD1. The CDR3 consists of 14 residues. Germline V gene lookup returns CDR1 WSHSY and CDR2 SAAADI. V dropped 6 bases and J dropped 3; count of bases not matched to a gene: 3.

A few counts support this clonotype. The J gene is TRBJ1-2, the V gene TRBV18; D possibly corresponds to TRBD1 (5 bases). Trimming took off 3 bases at V and 4 bases at J, with 15 bases between the two ends. The germline gives CDR1 KGHSH, CDR2 LQKENI. The CDR3 contains 15 residues. CDR3: CASSPPGTLSYGYTF. Written as DNA, the CDR3 is TGTGCCAGCTCACCTCCCGGGACCTTGTCCTATGGCTACACCTTC.

This clonotype has only a few counts. The chain links TRBV28 to TRBJ2-5; TRBD2 matches at 8 bases. Trimming at V came to 4 bases and at J to 5 bases, leaving 9 bases not matched to a gene. The CDR3 has 15 amino acids. Germline loops: CDR1 MDHEN, CDR2 SYDVKM. The DNA for the CDR3 is TGTGCCAGCAGTTCCGGGACTAGGAGGGGGGAGACCCAGTACTTC. Its translation: CASSSGTRRGETQYF.

The chain is built from TRBV7-9 and TRBJ1-6, with D hard to call. Germline assignment: CDR1 SEHNR and CDR2 FQNEAQ (reference sequence). The CDR3 sequence is 16 residues long. V lost 4 bases and J 10 bases, leaving 20 bases between the germline ends. The CDR3 DNA reads TGTGCCAGCAGCTCTATTGGCCAGGAGAGCGGCTCACCCCTCCACTTT. Its protein is CASSSIGQESGSPLHF.

This clonotype was detected a few times. V is TRBV6-2 or TRBV6-3 and J is TRBJ2-1; a possible D gene is TRBD1 (6 bases). Germline assignment: CDR1 MNHEY and CDR2 SVGEGT. Trimming shortened V by 4 bases and J by 5 bases, and 9 bases separated the two germline ends. The length of the CDR3 is 13 residues. CDR3 bases: TGTGCCAGCAGTTCCGGACAGAACAATGAGCAGTTCTTC. This codes for CASSSGQNNEQFF.

This clonotype was seen repeatedly, ten times or more. V usage is TRBV11-2 and J usage is TRBJ2-2, with D hard to call. Germline V gene lookup returns CDR1 SGHAT and CDR2 FQNNGV. The V and J ends lost 3 bases and 4 bases respectively, with 9 bases between them. This CDR3 is 14 amino acids long. The CDR3 DNA sequence: TGTGCCAGCAGCTTTCGAGGCCGCACCGGGGAGCTGTTTTTT. It encodes CASSFRGRTGELFF.

This clonotype was seen many times. CDR3 nucleotides: TGTGCCAGCAGCCAAGCAAACTCCTACGAGCAGTACTTC. Translation gives CASSQANSYEQYF. V usage is TRBV3-1 and J usage is TRBJ2-7; no clear D. The length of the CDR3 is 13 residues. Trimming left V 1 base short and J 0 bases short, with 4 bases between. The germline gives CDR1 LGHDT, CDR2 YNNKEL (reference sequence).

This clonotype was seen repeatedly, ten times or more. The gene calls are TRBV5-1 and TRBJ2-7, with TRBD2 matching 9 bases. This CDR3 comprises 19 residues. Germline V CDR1 and CDR2: SGHRS, YFSETQ. V dropped 3 bases and J dropped 3; count of bases not matched to a gene: 19. CDR3 sequence reads: CASSSEGRGVAGASYEQYF. The CDR3 coding sequence is TGCGCCAGCAGCTCAGAGGGACGGGGTGTAGCGGGAGCGAGCTACGAGCAGTACTTC. Full variable domain (outside the CDR3, taken from reference TRBV5-1 and TRBJ2-7): KAGVTQTPRYLIKTRGQQVTLSCSPISGHRSVSWYQQTPGQGLQFLFEYFSETQRNKGNFPGRFSGRQFSNSRSEMNVSTLELGDSALYLCASSSEGRGVAGASYEQYFGPGTRLTVT.

A few counts support this clonotype. V usage is TRBV3-1 and J usage is TRBJ2-6, with D unclear. Germline V gene lookup returns CDR1 LGHDT and CDR2 YNNKEL (reference sequence). Deletions cut 2 bases from V and 2 bases from J, with 13 bases between. The CDR3 extends over 17 amino acids. CDR3 amino acids: CASSQSPGIAGANVLTF. The CDR3 bases are TGTGCCAGCAGCCAAAGTCCAGGTATCGCTGGGGCCAACGTCCTGACTTTC.

The chain carries TRBV4-2 and TRBJ2-5, with D unresolved. The germline V gene encodes CDR1 LGHNA and CDR2 YNFKEQ. There are 14 residues in the CDR3. V was trimmed by 0 bases and J by 5 bases, leaving 10 bases between them. The CDR3 region is CASSQDQARETQYF. In nucleotides, the CDR3 is TGTGCCAGCAGCCAAGATCAAGCCCGTGAGACCCAGTACTTC.

The chain joins TRBV29-1 to TRBJ1-1; perhaps TRBD1 as D (5 bases). The V end lost 5 bases, the J end lost 4 bases, and 17 bases lay between the germline ends. Germline V CDR1 and CDR2: SQVTM, ANQGSEA. This CDR3 is 14 amino acids long. The CDR3 is CSVRSAGSGTEAFF. The CDR3 DNA reads as TGCAGCGTTCGGTCGGCAGGGTCAGGCACTGAAGCTTTCTTT.

The chain has TRBV4-3 and TRBJ1-6; tentatively, D is TRBD1 (5 bases). The CDR3 consists of 16 residues. V dropped 0 bases and J dropped 10 bases, with 16 bases sitting between them. CDR1 LGHNA and CDR2 YSLEER come from the germline V gene. The CDR3 protein is CASSQDWGNTPSPLHF. The CDR3 DNA follows: TGCGCCAGCAGCCAAGATTGGGGGAACACGCCGTCACCCCTCCACTTT.

This clonotype was observed at least ten times. The chain couples TRBV5-1 to TRBJ1-1; the match to TRBD1 covers 7 bases. The trim removed 4 bases at V and 6 bases at J, leaving 12 bases unmatched. The CDR3 is made up of 15 amino acids. Looked up from germline, CDR1 is SGHRS and CDR2 is YFSETQ. CDR3 amino acids: CASSRDRRMGSEAFF. DNA of the CDR3: TGCGCCAGCAGCCGGGACAGACGGATGGGCTCTGAAGCTTTCTTT.

This clonotype was counted ten times or more. V gene TRBV10-3 combines with J gene TRBJ2-5; D gene ambiguous. The V and J ends lost 2 bases and 5 bases respectively, with 3 bases between them. CDR1 is ENHRY, CDR2 SYGVKD, per germline. This CDR3 is 11 amino acids long. DNA for the CDR3: TGTGCCATCAGTGAGGGGGAGACCCAGTACTTC. Translating gives CAISEGETQYF.

In its sample, this clonotype was seen a few times. The chain links TRBV11-2 to TRBJ1-2; D gene uncertain. Per the germline V gene, CDR1 is SGHAT and CDR2 is FQNNGV. Trimming cost V 3 bases and J 2 bases, with 13 bases left between them. The CDR3 spans 15 residues. The DNA for the CDR3 is TGTGCCAGCAGCTTCTTCGCGCGGCGGAACTATGGCTACACCTTC. Translation gives CASSFFARRNYGYTF.

The table lists this clonotype with many counts. The chain carries TRBV2 and TRBJ1-1, with 7 bases fitting TRBD1. The CDR3 loop spans 11 amino acids. Germline-derived CDR1 and CDR2 are SNHLY and FYNNEI. With V trimmed by 6 bases and J by 10 bases, 5 bases remained unmatched. The CDR3: CASSPQGGAFF. As DNA, the CDR3 is TGTGCCAGCAGCCCCCAGGGGGGAGCTTTCTTT.